Given below is one T cell receptor (beta chain) in context. PCR used 60 Vbeta primers and 13 Jbeta primers. Generated by immunoSEQ multiplex PCR, the TCRdb table keeps only in-frame clones and is missing some. The sample records about 110,000 clones, 65% to 85% being singletons. This record comes from a study of cytomegalovirus exposure and HLA in healthy donors. V shed 10 bases and J 5 bases; nucleotides not matched to a gene: 8. This CDR3 spans 13 amino acids. The germline V gene has CDR1 MNHEY and CDR2 SVGAGI. Specimen: PBMCs. This chain connects TRBV6-5 to TRBJ2-7, with TRBD2 matching 10 bases. The origin of this receptor is a male donor in good health and CMV-seropositive. The chain's CDR3 is CATRRLAGDEQYF. The CDR3 region has the DNA TGTGCCACCAGACGGCTAGCGGGAGACGAGCAGTACTTC.